This T cell receptor beta chain came from a study of identical twins. Study-level points and caveats: Sequences that were beta out-of-frame showed weaker excess twin sharing.

Concerning this clonotype itself: What it binds is unknown.

Per germline, CDR1 MRHNA and CDR2 SNTAGT. This CDR3 is built from 15 residues. The junction had 5 bases not matched to a gene; V was cut back by 0 bases and J by 6 bases. TCRdb reprocessed the 5' RACE reads with MiXCR, giving one entry per CDR3 protein. The table shows approximately 300,000 distinct CDR3 sequences, with 9.5% occurring only once. The data were also submitted as part of a second study, on yellow fever vaccine responses in identical twins.

The rearrangement links TRBV6-4 to TRBJ2-1; TRBD1 matches at 7 bases. Sequenced: CD8+ T cells sorted from blood. This receptor was taken from a woman under 30 in good health. CDR3 bases: TGTGCCAGCAGTGACTCGTCTTCAGGGGGCAATGAGCAGTTCTTC. Amino acid sequence: CASSDSSSGGNEQFF.